This T cell receptor (beta chain) was captured by sequencing in a study of T cells in localized non-small cell lung cancer. The study's findings and limits: Adjacent lung tissue had a median around 50 of the top 100 clones found in the tumor. Adjacent uninvolved lung tissue had the highest T cell clonality, exceeding tumor.

Comment on this clone: As yet, its antigen is unknown. This sample also contains other DNA sequences that code for the same CDR3.

Sequencing was performed with immunoSEQ multiplex PCR; in TCRdb, only in-frame clones are kept and a portion is missing. The sample contains 37,000 or so clones, about 90% of which appear only once. Germline CDR1 MNHEY, CDR2 SMNVEV (reference sequence). With 4 bases clipped from V and 3 bases from J, the junction kept 10 bases outside the gene matches. This CDR3 is built from 16 residues. V usage is TRBV27 and J usage is TRBJ2-7; 9 bases are a match to TRBD2. Specimen: peripheral blood, collected before any cancer treatment. The clonotype was recovered from a woman aged 35 to 70 with stage I lung adenocarcinoma. CDR3 loop: CASSWTSVNWYYEQYF. The CDR3 DNA sequence: TGTGCCAGCAGTTGGACTAGCGTAAATTGGTACTACGAGCAGTACTTC.